This TCR beta chain was captured in a study of T cell responses to AZD1222 COVID-19 vaccine. Regarding this clone: Its antigen is undetermined.

Germline V gene data show CDR1 as MNHEY and CDR2 as SMNVEV (reference sequence). V lost 0 bases, J lost 5 bases, and 13 bases lay in between. This CDR3 has 15 amino acids. Second-dose intervals near 4 or 12 weeks were combined. This table comes from immunoSEQ multiplex PCR, and its TCRdb copy is limited to in-frame clones, with some not included. The sample consists of 95,000 to 100,000 clones, around 87% of them appearing once. Study-level points and caveats: In all cases, repertoires were sampled only after the peak T cell response. Only six AZD1222 recipients tested seropositive at baseline.

Here the sequenced sample was peripheral blood, taken 28 days after the second AZD1222 dose. The sequence came from an adult who received the AZD1222 COVID-19 vaccine. The genes are TRBV27 and TRBJ1-1, with D perhaps matching TRBD1 (5 bases). CDR3 DNA: TGTGCCAGCAGTTTATCGGCGGGGGGTGGAACTGAAGCTTTCTTT. This translates into CASSLSAGGGTEAFF.